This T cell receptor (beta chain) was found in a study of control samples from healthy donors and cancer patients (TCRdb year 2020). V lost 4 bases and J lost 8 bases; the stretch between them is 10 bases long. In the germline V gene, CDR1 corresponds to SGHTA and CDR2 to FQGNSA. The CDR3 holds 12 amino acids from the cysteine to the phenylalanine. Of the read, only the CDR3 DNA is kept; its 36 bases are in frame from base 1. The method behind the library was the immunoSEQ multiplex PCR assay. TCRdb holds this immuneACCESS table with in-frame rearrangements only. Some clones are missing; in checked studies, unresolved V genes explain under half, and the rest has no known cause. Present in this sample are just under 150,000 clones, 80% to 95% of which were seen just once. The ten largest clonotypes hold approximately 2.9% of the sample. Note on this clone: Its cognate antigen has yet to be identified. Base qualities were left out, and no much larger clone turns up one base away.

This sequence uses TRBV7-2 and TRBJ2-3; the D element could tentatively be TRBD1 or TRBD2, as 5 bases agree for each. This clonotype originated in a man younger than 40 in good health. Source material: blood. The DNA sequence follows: TGTGCCAGCAGCTCCGCCGGGACTACGCAGTATTTT. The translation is CASSSAGTTQYF.